This TCR beta chain was recovered during a study of cytomegalovirus exposure and HLA in healthy donors. Whole-study results and caveats: The majority of TCR sequences were rare, yet some public TCRs appeared in many donors. Beyond CMV serostatus, there was no information to go on about immune exposure. Being indistinguishable, some V segments were excluded, TRBV6-2 and TRBV6-3 among them.

Concerning this clone itself: What it binds is not known.

The donors were healthy bone marrow donors. Germline V gene data show CDR1 as SGHRS and CDR2 as YFSETQ. This CDR3 has 13 amino acids. V lost 0 bases, J lost 8 bases, and 6 bases lay in between. The PCR ran on 60 Vbeta and 13 Jbeta primers. The repertoire was sequenced with immunoSEQ multiplex PCR; TCRdb's copy has only in-frame clones and lacks some. The sample carries about 100,000 clones, roughly 80% recorded once. The TCR was taken from a male donor in good health and CMV-seropositive. J is TRBJ1-6 and V is TRBV5-1; D not certain. Sequences were obtained from PBMCs. The CDR3 coding sequence is TGCGCCAGCAGCTTGGTCTCAGATTCACCCCTCCACTTT. Translated: CASSLVSDSPLHF.